The next 28 T cell receptor beta chains were all read from a single sample in a study of TIL therapy for anti-PD-1-resistant metastatic lung cancer. Sequencing used immunoSEQ v3. TCRdb keeps only in-frame clones here, not all; method: immunoSEQ multiplex PCR. In the table there are about 100,000 clones, just over 65% of which are singletons. Noted time point: pre-treatment sample, taken before nivolumab and TIL therapy. Most excised metastases sampled were pleural nodules or supraclavicular lymph nodes. Sequencing used tumor tissue, obtained at baseline. Every receptor here comes from a person between 25 and 79 years old with non-small cell lung cancer.

This chain joins TRBV5-4 and TRBJ1-1, with 9 bases aligning to TRBD1. The CDR3 is 13 residues long. The V segment lost 0 bases and the J segment 8 bases; nucleotides outside the gene matches: 2. Germline assignment: CDR1 SGHNT and CDR2 YYREEE (reference sequence). CDR3 loop: CASSLGQGVEAFF. CDR3 in DNA: TGTGCCAGCAGCTTGGGACAGGGGGTAGAAGCTTTCTTT.

This chain joins TRBV27 and TRBJ2-7, with 7 bases that match TRBD1. CDR3 length: 14 residues. V shed 7 bases, J shed 5 bases, and the junction held 11 bases outside the gene matches. CDR1 and CDR2 (germline): MNHEY, SMNVEV (reference sequence). The CDR3 DNA is TGTGCCAGCAAGTCATACCGGGACAGAAACGAGCAGTACTTC. Translating gives CASKSYRDRNEQYF.

This rearrangement joins TRBV5-6 to TRBJ1-1, with D possibly TRBD1 on 5 matching bases. The CDR3 runs 13 residues. The germline V gene encodes CDR1 SGHDT and CDR2 YYEEEE. Trimming removed 4 bases from V and 6 bases from J, with 13 bases in between. CDR3 sequence: CASSPGTEPEAFF. DNA for the CDR3: TGTGCCAGCAGCCCGGGGACGGAACCTGAAGCTTTCTTT.

This clone was seen only a few times. This sample includes further DNA sequences coding for the same CDR3. The chain links TRBV18 to TRBJ2-7; 9 bases agree with TRBD1. The CDR3 contains 14 residues. Looked up from germline, CDR1 is KGHSH and CDR2 is LQKENI. Trimming took 3 bases from V and 1 from J; bases not matched to a gene: 1. The CDR3 region has the DNA TGTGCCAGCTCACCCGGGACAGGGTCCTACGAGCAGTACTTC. It yields the protein CASSPGTGSYEQYF.

In its sample, this clone was seen a few times. The J gene is TRBJ2-7, the V gene TRBV7-2; 7 bases map to TRBD2. This CDR3 has 12 residues. Germline loops: CDR1 SGHTA, CDR2 FQGNSA. Losses at the gene ends were 3 bases for V and 12 bases for J; bases not matched to a gene: 8. The CDR3 bases are TGTGCCAGCAGCTTTTTGGCCGGGGGGTCGTACTTC. As protein: CASSFLAGGSYF. Looking up the rest from reference TRBV7-2 and TRBJ2-7 gives the full variable domain: GAGVSQSPSNKVTEKGKDVELRCDPISGHTALYWYRQSLGQGLEFLIYFQGNSAPDKSGLPSDRFSAERTGGSVSTLTIQRTQQEDSAVYLCASSFLAGGSYFGPGTRLTVT.

This clone was observed a handful of times. This rearrangement joins TRBV12-3 or TRBV12-4 to TRBJ2-7; D may be TRBD1 (5 bases). CDR3 length equals 13 residues. Trimming shortened V by 3 bases and J by 0 bases, and 6 bases separated the two germline ends. CDR3 region: CASSFQGSYEQYF. CDR3 in DNA: TGTGCCAGCAGTTTCCAGGGCTCCTACGAGCAGTACTTC.

The V and J genes are TRBV7-6 and TRBJ2-2, with a possible D match to TRBD1 (5 bases). V gave up 6 bases and J gave up 7 bases, with 15 bases separating them. Germline lookup yields CDR1 SGHVS and CDR2 FNYEAQ. This CDR3 has 14 residues. CDR3: CASRGAALGGELFF. DNA for the CDR3: TGTGCCAGCAGAGGGGCCGCCTTGGGCGGGGAGCTGTTTTTT.

This rearrangement joins TRBV7-9 to TRBJ1-4; no clear D gene. Per the germline V gene, CDR1 is SEHNR and CDR2 is FQNEAQ (reference sequence). Trimming removed 6 bases at V and 8 bases at J, with 13 bases between. CDR3 size: 13 residues. The CDR3 is CASSPDLGEKLFF. CDR3 nucleotide sequence: TGTGCCAGCAGTCCCGACTTGGGGGAAAAACTGTTTTTT.

The CDR3, as DNA: TGTGCCAGCAGCCAAGTGGGGACTAGCGGGGCATCAGATACGCAGTATTTT. Protein: CASSQVGTSGASDTQYF. The gene calls are TRBV4-2 and TRBJ2-3; 13 bases agree with TRBD2. The CDR3 length is 17 residues. The J segment lost 4 bases and the V segment lost 1 base, leaving 5 bases of the junction unmatched. Germline values: CDR1 LGHNA, CDR2 YNFKEQ.

The chain is built from TRBV30 and TRBJ1-5, with 12 bases lining up with TRBD1. CDR3 length: 13 residues. Germline V CDR1 and CDR2: GTSNPN, SVGIG (reference sequence). V shed 7 bases and J 6 bases; nucleotides not matched to a gene: 4. The CDR3 region is CAFGTGGFQPQHF. As DNA, the CDR3 is TGTGCCTTCGGGACAGGGGGCTTTCAGCCCCAGCATTTT.

V and J are TRBV5-1 and TRBJ1-4, with TRBD1 matching 10 bases. V was pared by 4 bases and J by 7 bases, with 4 bases of the junction left unmatched. Germline CDR1 reads SGHRS; CDR2 reads YFSETQ. CDR3 size: 14 residues. DNA of the CDR3: TGCGCCAGCAGCATGGGGACAGGGGTTGAAAAACTGTTTTTT. The encoded protein is CASSMGTGVEKLFF.

The J gene is TRBJ2-7, the V gene TRBV28; 10 nucleotides line up with TRBD1. Germline V gene lookup returns CDR1 MDHEN and CDR2 SYDVKM. This CDR3 has 14 residues. Losses at the gene ends were 6 bases for V and 3 bases for J; bases not matched to a gene: 5. In DNA, the CDR3 is TGTGCCAGCAGGAAAGACAGGGGGCTCTACGAGCAGTACTTC. Protein product: CASRKDRGLYEQYF.

The rearrangement uses TRBV18 and TRBJ2-3; D is uncertain. CDR1 is KGHSH and CDR2 is LQKENI in the germline V gene. There are 14 residues in the CDR3. V lost 0 bases to trimming and J lost 6 bases, with 10 bases between them. CDR3 in DNA: TGTGCCAGCTCACCACCACTCCTCGCGGATACGCAGTATTTT. Translating it yields CASSPPLLADTQYF.

The table lists this clone with a few counts. The chain employs TRBV18 and TRBJ2-7; no clear D. The ends were cut back, 2 bases at V and 5 bases at J, with 16 bases in the middle. The CDR3 is 15 amino acids. Germline-derived CDR1 and CDR2 are KGHSH and LQKENI. The CDR3 DNA reads TGTGCCAGCTCACCATTTGGCGAAACAACCCACGAGCAGTACTTC. Its translation is CASSPFGETTHEQYF.

Written as DNA, the CDR3 is TGTGCCAGCAGCAGCGGACAGGGAGGGCACGAGCAGTACTTC. Translated, it gives CASSSGQGGHEQYF. This sequence joins TRBV14 and TRBJ2-7; a weak D match, TRBD1 (8 bases). The V and J ends lost 5 bases and 5 bases respectively, with 16 bases between them. The CDR3 is 14 residues long. Per germline, CDR1 SGHDN and CDR2 FVKESK.

J is TRBJ2-3 and V is TRBV4-1; TRBD2 might be the D (6 bases). The germline CDR1 and CDR2 sequences are MGHRA and YSYEKL. This CDR3 comprises 19 residues. Trimming stripped 4 bases from V and 9 bases from J, with 32 bases between. Here the CDR3 reads CASSLEDFDSGYSLGTQYF. Here the CDR3 DNA reads TGCGCCAGCAGCCTAGAAGATTTTGATAGCGGCTACAGTTTAGGGACGCAGTATTTT.

This clone has only a few counts. The genes are TRBV28 and TRBJ1-6; no firm D call. CDR3 length: 13 amino acids. The V gene's germline CDR1 is MDHEN and CDR2 SYDVKM. V dropped 6 bases and J dropped 14 bases, with 17 bases sitting between them. In DNA form, the CDR3 reads TGTGCCAGCAGCTTAGGTCCAGTTTTTTCCCTCCACTTT. Protein sequence: CASSLGPVFSLHF.

The chain carries TRBV7-2 and TRBJ2-2, with a weak D call TRBD2 (6 bases). Trimming shortened V by 5 bases and J by 3 bases, and 19 bases separated the two germline ends. Germline values: CDR1 SGHTA, CDR2 FQGNSA. The CDR3 totals 17 residues. CDR3 residues: CASSPQGLGGDTGELFF. The CDR3 region has the DNA TGTGCCAGCAGCCCCCAGGGTTTGGGGGGAGACACCGGGGAGCTGTTTTTT.

CDR3 sequence: CASTGGDRGLDEQFF. CDR3 bases: TGTGCCAGCACCGGTGGGGACAGGGGTCTAGATGAGCAGTTCTTC. This sequence joins TRBV7-6 and TRBJ2-1; 10 bases are shared with TRBD1. Germline V gene data show CDR1 as SGHVS and CDR2 as FNYEAQ. This CDR3 has 15 amino acids. Trimming at V came to 7 bases and at J to 8 bases, leaving 11 bases not matched to a gene.

This clone turned up a few times. V usage is TRBV5-6 and J usage is TRBJ2-7; no clear D gene. The ends were cut back, 3 bases at V and 2 bases at J, with 3 bases in the middle. The germline CDR1 and CDR2 sequences are SGHDT and YYEEEE. This CDR3 comprises 11 residues. The CDR3, as DNA: TGTGCCAGCAGCTCCCCCTACGAGCAGTACTTC. Its translation is CASSSPYEQYF.

CDR3 coding DNA: TGTGCCAGCAGCTCACAGGCGGACTATGGCTACACCTTC. Translation gives CASSSQADYGYTF. The chain combines TRBV7-9 with TRBJ1-2, with D possibly being TRBD1 (5 bases). Per the germline V gene, CDR1 is SEHNR and CDR2 is FQNEAQ (reference sequence). This CDR3 is built from 13 residues. V lost 4 bases and J lost 3, with 9 bases in between.

The chain carries TRBV5-8 and TRBJ2-7, with D unclear. The CDR3 runs to 11 residues. From germline, CDR1 is SGHTS and CDR2 YDEGEE. Between the trimmed V and J ends, which lost 0 bases and 2 bases, there was a span of 0 bases. Here the CDR3 reads CASSLAYEQYF. The CDR3 DNA reads TGTGCCAGCAGCTTGGCCTACGAGCAGTACTTC. The full variable domain, rest sourced from reference TRBV5-8 and TRBJ2-7, is EAGVTQSPTHLIKTRGQQATLRCSPISGHTSVYWYQQALGLGLQFLLWYDEGEERNRGNFPPRFSGRQFPNYSSELNVNALELEDSALYLCASSLAYEQYFGPGTRLTVT.

The rearrangement uses TRBV4-1 and TRBJ2-1, with a tentative D call TRBD1 (6 bases). From germline, CDR1 is MGHRA and CDR2 YSYEKL. V lost 1 base to trimming and J lost 3 bases, with 13 bases between them. This CDR3 is 16 amino acids long. The CDR3 bases are TGCGCCAGCAGCCAAGGACAGGAGAAATACTACAATGAGCAGTTCTTC. Translation gives CASSQGQEKYYNEQFF.

This clone ranks as medium-sized (0.01 to 0.1%). The gene calls are TRBV28 and TRBJ2-7; 7 nucleotides agree with TRBD2. Germline assignment: CDR1 MDHEN and CDR2 SYDVKM. The CDR3 spans 16 residues. The V and J ends lost 4 bases and 2 bases, in that order; junction bases with no gene match: 11. The CDR3: CASSSLGLAEAYEQYF. DNA of the CDR3: TGTGCCAGCAGTTCCCTGGGGCTAGCGGAGGCCTACGAGCAGTACTTC.

This rearrangement joins TRBV5-6 to TRBJ2-7, with D possibly being TRBD2 (6 bases). The CDR3 length is 13 residues. V was trimmed by 5 bases and J by 2 bases, leaving 11 bases between them. The V gene's germline CDR1 is SGHDT and CDR2 YYEEEE. CDR3 nucleotide sequence: TGTGCCAGCAGTGGGACTGAGCCCTACGAGCAGTACTTC. Encoded protein: CASSGTEPYEQYF.

The chain has TRBV5-1 and TRBJ2-5; 9 nucleotides match TRBD1. The CDR3 length is 15 residues. Germline loops: CDR1 SGHRS, CDR2 YFSETQ. The junction had 9 bases not matched to a gene; V was cut back by 4 bases and J by 5 bases. The CDR3 loop reads CASSGDRDGGETQYF. CDR3 sequence (DNA): TGCGCCAGCAGCGGGGACAGGGATGGAGGGGAGACCCAGTACTTC. Using reference TRBV5-1 and TRBJ2-5 for the parts outside the CDR3, the full variable domain is KAGVTQTPRYLIKTRGQQVTLSCSPISGHRSVSWYQQTPGQGLQFLFEYFSETQRNKGNFPGRFSGRQFSNSRSEMNVSTLELGDSALYLCASSGDRDGGETQYFGPGTRLLVL.

The gene calls are TRBV28 and TRBJ2-7, with 11 positions matching TRBD1. The CDR3 is 15 residues long. CDR1 is MDHEN and CDR2 is SYDVKM in the germline V gene. The trim removed 4 bases at V and 5 bases at J, leaving 7 bases unmatched. DNA for the CDR3: TGTGCCAGCAGTTCAACCGGGACAGGGGGGCACGAGCAGTACTTC. It encodes CASSSTGTGGHEQYF.

The chain uses TRBV7-9 and TRBJ2-6, with TRBD1 identical over 8 bases. V shed 5 bases and J 4 bases; nucleotides not matched to a gene: 4. CDR1 SEHNR and CDR2 FQNEAQ come from the germline V gene (reference sequence). The CDR3 is 15 amino acids. CDR3 sequence (DNA): TGTGCCAGCAGCAAGACAGGGGTCGGGGCCAACGTCCTGACTTTC. Its protein product is CASSKTGVGANVLTF.